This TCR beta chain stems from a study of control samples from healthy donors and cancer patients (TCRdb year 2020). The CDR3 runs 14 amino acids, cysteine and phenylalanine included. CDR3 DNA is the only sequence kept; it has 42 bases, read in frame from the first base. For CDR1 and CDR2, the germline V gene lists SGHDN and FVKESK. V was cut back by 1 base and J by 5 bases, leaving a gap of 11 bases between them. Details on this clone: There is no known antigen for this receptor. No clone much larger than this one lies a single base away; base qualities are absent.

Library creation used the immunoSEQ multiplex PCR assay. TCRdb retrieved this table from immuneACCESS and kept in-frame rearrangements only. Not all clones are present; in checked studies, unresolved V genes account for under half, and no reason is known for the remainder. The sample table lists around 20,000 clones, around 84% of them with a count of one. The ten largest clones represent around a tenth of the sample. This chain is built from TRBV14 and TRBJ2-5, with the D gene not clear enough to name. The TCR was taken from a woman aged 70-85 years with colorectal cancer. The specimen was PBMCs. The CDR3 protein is CASSQVSKVETQYF. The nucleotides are TGTGCCAGCAGCCAAGTGTCTAAGGTGGAGACCCAGTACTTC.